The rows below give T cell receptor beta chains drawn from one sample of a study of blood T cell repertoires in COVID-19. Some clones are missing from TCRdb's copy, which holds only in-frame ones; the method was immunoSEQ multiplex PCR. The table has about 90,000 clones, about nine tenths seen once. Sequenced: peripheral blood. The receptors stem from a man in his fifties or sixties with acute or convalescent COVID-19. Both conserved end residues are part of each CDR3. A D gene is named only where the DNA matches it firmly. Clone size appears in some rows only: once, few, many, or a class for an expanded clone.

CDR3 protein | CDR3 DNA | clone size | V gene | D gene | J gene
CASSEFGPSQPQHF | TGTGCCAGCAGTGAATTCGGTCCCTCCCAGCCCCAGCATTTT | NA | TRBV6-1 | NA | TRBJ1-5
CASSDNSGRAIVF | TGTGCCAGCAGCGACAATAGCGGGAGGGCCATCGTATTC | NA | TRBV6-5 | TRBD2 | TRBJ2-7
CASSDLQGYLNQPQHF | TGTGCCAGCAGTGATTTACAGGGCTACCTTAATCAGCCCCAGCATTTT | NA | TRBV6-1 | NA | TRBJ1-5
CASSLRSSGGGTDTQYF | TGTGCCAGCAGCCTTAGGTCTAGCGGGGGGGGCACAGATACGCAGTATTTT | NA | TRBV3-1/TRBV3-2 | TRBD2 | TRBJ2-3
CASSSRTGGRDGYTF | TGTGCCAGCAGTTCCCGGACAGGGGGCAGGGATGGCTACACCTTC | NA | TRBV28 | TRBD1 | TRBJ1-2
CASSLDLTGELFF | TGTGCCAGCAGCTTAGACCTGACCGGGGAGCTGTTTTTT | NA | TRBV11-2 | NA | TRBJ2-2
CASSPTTGASTDTQYF | TGTGCCAGCAGCCCCACGACAGGGGCTAGCACAGATACGCAGTATTTT | NA | TRBV7-9 | TRBD1 | TRBJ2-3
CASSTDREYTIYF | TGTGCCAGCAGCACCGACAGGGAGTACACCATATATTTT | NA | TRBV5-6 | TRBD1 | TRBJ1-3
CARSLGPDLYGYTF | TGTGCCAGAAGCTTGGGTCCGGACTTATATGGCTACACCTTC | once | TRBV5-3 | NA | TRBJ1-2
CASSDSNLPYNEQFF | TGTGCCAGCAGTGACTCGAATCTACCCTACAATGAGCAGTTCTTC | NA | TRBV6-4 | NA | TRBJ2-1
CASSHGQGLSGANVLTF | TGTGCCAGCAGCCACGGACAGGGACTATCTGGGGCCAACGTCCTGACTTTC | NA | TRBV11-2 | NA | TRBJ2-6
CASSLSEVYEQYF | TGTGCCAGCAGCTTATCAGAAGTCTACGAGCAGTACTTC | NA | TRBV7-2 | NA | TRBJ2-7
CASSRGQGNQPQHF | TGCGCCAGCAGCCGGGGACAGGGCAATCAGCCCCAGCATTTT | NA | TRBV5-1 | TRBD1 | TRBJ1-5